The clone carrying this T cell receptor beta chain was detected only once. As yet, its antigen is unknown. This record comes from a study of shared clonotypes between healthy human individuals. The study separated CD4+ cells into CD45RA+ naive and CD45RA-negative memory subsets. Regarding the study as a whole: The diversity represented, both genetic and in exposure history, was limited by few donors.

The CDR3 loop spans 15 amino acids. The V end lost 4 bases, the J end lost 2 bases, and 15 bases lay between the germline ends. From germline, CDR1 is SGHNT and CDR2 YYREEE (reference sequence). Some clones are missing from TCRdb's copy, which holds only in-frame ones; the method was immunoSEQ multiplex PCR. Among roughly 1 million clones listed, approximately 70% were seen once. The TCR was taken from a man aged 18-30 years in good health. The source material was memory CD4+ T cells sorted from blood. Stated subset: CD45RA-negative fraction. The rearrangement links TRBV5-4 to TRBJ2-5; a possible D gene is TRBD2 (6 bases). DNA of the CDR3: TGTGCCAGCAGCCTGGCTCGGGGGATACAAGAGACCCAGTACTTC. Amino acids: CASSLARGIQETQYF.